This T cell receptor (beta chain) came from a study of blood T cell repertoires in COVID-19. Study-level information: There were acute and convalescent COVID-19 samples, and they came from the United States, Italy and Spain.

V lost 2 bases to trimming and J lost 2 bases, with 12 bases between them. This CDR3 comprises 15 residues. Germline V lookup: CDR1 SGHTS, CDR2 YDEGEE. Clones were read by immunoSEQ multiplex PCR, and TCRdb kept only the in-frame ones, dropping some. Here the sample spans 470,000 or so clones, around 89% being singletons. The origin of this receptor is a woman between 25 and 40 years old with acute or convalescent COVID-19. V gene TRBV5-8 combines with J gene TRBJ2-3; D might be TRBD1 (6 bases). Sequenced input: peripheral blood. CDR3 coding DNA: TGTGCCAGCAGCTTTTTCTGGGGGCCCACAGATACGCAGTATTTT. It encodes CASSFFWGPTDTQYF. Together with reference TRBV5-8 and TRBJ2-3, the CDR3 gives the full variable domain: EAGVTQSPTHLIKTRGQQATLRCSPISGHTSVYWYQQALGLGLQFLLWYDEGEERNRGNFPPRFSGRQFPNYSSELNVNALELEDSALYLCASSFFWGPTDTQYFGPGTRLTVL.